This T cell receptor (beta chain) was profiled in a study of blood T cells in healthy people across ages. The second PCR ran roughly 6 to 11 cycles with a sample-barcoded 5' primer and J-beta primers. Each CDR3 protein gets one entry after TCRdb re-called the 5' RACE reads with MiXCR. The sample yields some 1.7 million distinct CDR3 sequences, 28% seen once. From germline, CDR1 is SGHDT and CDR2 YYEEEE. V was clipped by 0 bases and J by 1 base; unmatched bases: 3. CDR3 length: 15 amino acids. Ranging in age from about 6 to 90, the donors were healthy Caucasian individuals from Russia. This receptor was obtained from a woman aged 25 to 39 in good health. The sequenced material came from blood. The chain couples TRBV5-6 to TRBJ1-1, with 7 positions matching TRBD1. The CDR3 is CASSLETGANTEAFF. The CDR3 coding sequence is TGTGCCAGCAGCTTGGAAACAGGGGCGAACACTGAAGCTTTCTTT.